Given below is one T cell receptor beta chain in context. Its specificity is unknown. The assay was run at deep level. Sequencing used immunoSEQ multiplex PCR; TCRdb keeps in-frame clones, though not all of them. Among about 2.1 million clones listed, 85% to 95% were seen once. This CDR3 comprises 16 residues. The germline V gene has CDR1 SGHVS and CDR2 FQNEAQ. V shed 6 bases, J shed 0 bases, and the junction held 10 bases outside the gene matches. The naive CD8 fraction comprised CD45RO-negative cells positively selected for CCR7 and excluded terminally differentiated effector memory CD45RA+ cells. Each of the donors was a healthy adult who was HIV-negative and had not had a recent acute infection or vaccination. The record originates from a study of shared clonotypes between healthy human individuals. Study conclusions and caveats: Deeper or shallower sequencing was expected to change how clonotypes are shared among donors. Against clonotypes common to all four donors, non-shared ones had lower generation probabilities.

This chain links TRBV7-8 with TRBJ2-7; TRBD2 matches 8 bases. The sequence came from a man younger than 30 in good health. Some clones in this sample may be carry-over from other donors' samples. Sequencing input: naive CD8+ T cells from PBMCs. The CDR3, as DNA: TGTGCCAGCAGTCCCCTAGCGGGTGAAAGCTCCTACGAGCAGTACTTC. This translates into CASSPLAGESSYEQYF.